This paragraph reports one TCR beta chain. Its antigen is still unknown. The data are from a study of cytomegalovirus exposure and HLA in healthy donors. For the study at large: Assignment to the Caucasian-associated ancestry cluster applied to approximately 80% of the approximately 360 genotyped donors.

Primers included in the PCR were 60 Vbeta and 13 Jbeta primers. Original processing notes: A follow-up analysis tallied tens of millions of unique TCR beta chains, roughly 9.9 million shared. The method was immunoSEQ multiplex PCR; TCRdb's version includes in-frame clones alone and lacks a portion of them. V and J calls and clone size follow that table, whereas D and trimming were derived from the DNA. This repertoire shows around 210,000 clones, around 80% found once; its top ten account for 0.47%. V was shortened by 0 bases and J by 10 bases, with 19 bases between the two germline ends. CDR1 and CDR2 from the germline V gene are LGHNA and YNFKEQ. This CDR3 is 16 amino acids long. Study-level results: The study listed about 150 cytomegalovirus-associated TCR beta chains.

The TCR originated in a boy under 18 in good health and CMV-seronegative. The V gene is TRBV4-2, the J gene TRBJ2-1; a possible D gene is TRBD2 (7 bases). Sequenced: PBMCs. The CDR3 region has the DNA TGTGCCAGCAGCCAAGAGATTGGGGGGGGCCCTAGGGAGCAGTTCTTC. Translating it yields CASSQEIGGGPREQFF.